This T cell receptor beta chain was captured by sequencing in a study of T cell repertoires in cytomegalovirus infection. Study details: A matching HLA type, together with CMV infection, was signaled by public TCR beta signatures.

On this clonotype itself: Antigen specificity is unknown.

In TCRdb, the reads were re-called with MiXCR into one record per CDR3 protein. The table lists some 440,000 distinct CDR3 sequences, about a third of them singletons, with around 15% in the top ten. The CDR3 has 16 amino acids. Trimming left V 8 bases short and J 0 bases short, with 18 bases between. From germline, CDR1 is SNHLY and CDR2 FYNNEI. Findings and limits, study-wide: CMV-specific HLA-C-restricted TCR beta clonotypes dominated the ex vivo response. People with CMV and the relevant HLA were identified by cumulative public TCR beta family frequency.

This clonotype was obtained from a human donor in good health (CMV status not recorded). Some clones in this sample may be carry-over from other donors' samples. This sequence joins TRBV2 and TRBJ2-3, with D possibly TRBD2 on 6 matching bases. The specimen was PBMCs. The CDR3 DNA follows: TGTGCCAGCGATCGGCTAGCGCGGTCTAGCACAGATACGCAGTATTTT. This translates into CASDRLARSSTDTQYF.